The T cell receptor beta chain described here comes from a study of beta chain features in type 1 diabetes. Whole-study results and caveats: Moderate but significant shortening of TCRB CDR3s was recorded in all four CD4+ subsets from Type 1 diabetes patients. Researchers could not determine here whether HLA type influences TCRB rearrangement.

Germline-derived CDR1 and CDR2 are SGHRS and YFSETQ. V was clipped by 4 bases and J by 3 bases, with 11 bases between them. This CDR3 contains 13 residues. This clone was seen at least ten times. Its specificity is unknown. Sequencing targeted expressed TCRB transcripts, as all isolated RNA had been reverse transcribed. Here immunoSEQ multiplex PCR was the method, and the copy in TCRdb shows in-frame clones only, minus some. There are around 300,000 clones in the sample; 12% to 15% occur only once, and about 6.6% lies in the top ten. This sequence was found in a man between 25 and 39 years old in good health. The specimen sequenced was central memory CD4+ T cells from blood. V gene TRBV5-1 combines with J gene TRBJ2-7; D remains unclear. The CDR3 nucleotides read TGCGCCAGCAGCGACGACCGTTTCTACGAGCAGTACTTC. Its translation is CASSDDRFYEQYF. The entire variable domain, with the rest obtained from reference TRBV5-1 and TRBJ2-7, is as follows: KAGVTQTPRYLIKTRGQQVTLSCSPISGHRSVSWYQQTPGQGLQFLFEYFSETQRNKGNFPGRFSGRQFSNSRSEMNVSTLELGDSALYLCASSDDRFYEQYFGPGTRLTVT.